The 4 T cell receptor beta chains reported below all come from one sample, sequenced in a study of blood T cell repertoires in COVID-19. Here immunoSEQ multiplex PCR was the method, and the copy in TCRdb shows in-frame clones only, minus some. The sample includes approximately 210,000 clones, more than 70% of them seen just once. The material sequenced was PBMCs or T cells enriched from blood (not recorded which). These receptors were obtained from a woman in her late teens or twenties who had recovered from COVID-19.

V is TRBV7-8 and J is TRBJ1-2, with 7 bases lining up with TRBD1. J gave up 4 bases and V 0 bases, and 11 bases lay outside the gene matches. The CDR3 has 17 amino acids. The germline V gene encodes CDR1 SGHVS and CDR2 FQNEAQ. As DNA, the CDR3 is TGTGCCAGCAGCTTAGCTGAGACAGGGTTACCCGTCTATGGCTACACCTTC. This translates into CASSLAETGLPVYGYTF.

This chain uses TRBV6-1 with TRBJ1-5, with TRBD1 matching over 8 bases. The CDR3 contains 15 residues. Germline CDR1 reads MNHNS; CDR2 reads SASEGT. V lost 3 bases, J lost 5 bases, and 6 bases stayed unmatched. DNA of the CDR3: TGTGCCAGCAGTGAGGCCGACAGGGGCGATCAGCCCCAGCATTTT. The encoded protein is CASSEADRGDQPQHF.

The V and J genes are TRBV27 and TRBJ1-6; D unclear. CDR1 is MNHEY, CDR2 SMNVEV, per germline (reference sequence). The CDR3 has 14 residues. With 0 bases removed from V and 10 bases from J, the gap between germline ends came to 10 bases. The CDR3 coding sequence is TGTGCCAGCAGTTTATCGGCGACAAGCTCACCCCTCCACTTT. It specifies CASSLSATSSPLHF.

The chain has TRBV19 and TRBJ1-5; 7 bases match TRBD1. Germline lookup yields CDR1 LNHDA and CDR2 SQIVND (reference sequence). This CDR3 comprises 14 residues. J was trimmed by 2 bases and V by 4 bases; bases with no gene match: 2. The CDR3 protein is CASSKTGGNQPQHF. The CDR3, as DNA: TGTGCCAGTAGTAAAACAGGGGGCAATCAGCCCCAGCATTTT.